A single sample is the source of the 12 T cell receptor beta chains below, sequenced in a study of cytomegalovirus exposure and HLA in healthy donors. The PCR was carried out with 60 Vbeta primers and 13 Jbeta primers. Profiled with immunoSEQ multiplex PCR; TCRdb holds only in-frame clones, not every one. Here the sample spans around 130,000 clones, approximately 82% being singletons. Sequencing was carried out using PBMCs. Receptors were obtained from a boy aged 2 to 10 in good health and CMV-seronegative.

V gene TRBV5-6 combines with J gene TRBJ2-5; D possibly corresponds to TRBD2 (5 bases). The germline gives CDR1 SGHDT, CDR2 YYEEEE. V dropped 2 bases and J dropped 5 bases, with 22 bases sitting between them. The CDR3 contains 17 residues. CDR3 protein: CASSLSTAGGLGETQYF. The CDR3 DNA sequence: TGTGCCAGCAGCTTATCCACGGCGGGTGGGCTAGGGGAGACCCAGTACTTC. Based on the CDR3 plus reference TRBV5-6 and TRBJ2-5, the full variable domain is DAGVTQSPTHLIKTRGQQVTLRCSPKSGHDTVSWYQQALGQGPQFIFQYYEEEERQRGNFPDRFSGHQFPNYSSELNVNALLLGDSALYLCASSLSTAGGLGETQYFGPGTRLLVL.

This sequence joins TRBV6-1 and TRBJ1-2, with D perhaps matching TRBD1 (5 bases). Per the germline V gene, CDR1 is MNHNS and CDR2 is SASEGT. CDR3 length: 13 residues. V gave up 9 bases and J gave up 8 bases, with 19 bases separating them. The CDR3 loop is CASRPVQGGGYTF. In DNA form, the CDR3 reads TGTGCCAGTAGACCCGTCCAGGGAGGCGGCTACACCTTC.

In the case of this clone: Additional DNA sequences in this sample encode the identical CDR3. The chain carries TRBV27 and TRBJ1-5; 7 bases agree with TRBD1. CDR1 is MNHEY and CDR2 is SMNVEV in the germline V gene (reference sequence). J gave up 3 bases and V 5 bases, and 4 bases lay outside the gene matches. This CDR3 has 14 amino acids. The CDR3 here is CASSLGGSNQPQHF. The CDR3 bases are TGTGCCAGCAGTCTAGGGGGCTCCAATCAGCCCCAGCATTTT.

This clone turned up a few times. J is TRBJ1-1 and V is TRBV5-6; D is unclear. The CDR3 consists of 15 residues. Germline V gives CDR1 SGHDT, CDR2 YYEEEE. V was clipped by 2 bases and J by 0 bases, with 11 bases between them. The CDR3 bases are TGTGCCAGCAGCTTTCCGGGGATCATGAACACTGAAGCTTTCTTT. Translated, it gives CASSFPGIMNTEAFF.

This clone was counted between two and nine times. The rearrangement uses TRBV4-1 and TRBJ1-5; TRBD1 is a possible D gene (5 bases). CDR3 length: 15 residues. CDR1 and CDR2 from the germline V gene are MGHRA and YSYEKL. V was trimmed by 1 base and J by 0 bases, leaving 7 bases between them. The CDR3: CASSQGQFSNQPQHF. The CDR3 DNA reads TGCGCCAGCAGCCAAGGACAGTTTAGCAATCAGCCCCAGCATTTT.

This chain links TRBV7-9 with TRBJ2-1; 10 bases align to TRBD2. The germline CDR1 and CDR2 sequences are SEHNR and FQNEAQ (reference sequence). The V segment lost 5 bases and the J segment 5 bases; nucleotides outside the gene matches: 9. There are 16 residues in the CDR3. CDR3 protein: CASSPTSGSTHNEQFF. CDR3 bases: TGTGCCAGCAGCCCGACTAGCGGGTCCACCCACAATGAGCAGTTCTTC.

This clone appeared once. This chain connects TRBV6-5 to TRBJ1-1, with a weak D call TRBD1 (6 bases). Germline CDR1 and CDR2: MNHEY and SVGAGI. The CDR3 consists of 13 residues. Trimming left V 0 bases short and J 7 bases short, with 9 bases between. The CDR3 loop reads CASSYSGAVEAFF. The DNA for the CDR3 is TGTGCCAGCAGTTACTCGGGGGCAGTTGAAGCTTTCTTT.

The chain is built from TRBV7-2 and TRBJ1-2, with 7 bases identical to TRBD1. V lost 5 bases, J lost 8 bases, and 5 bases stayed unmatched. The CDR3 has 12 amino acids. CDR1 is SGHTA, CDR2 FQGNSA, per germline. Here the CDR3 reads CASSGYRGGYTF. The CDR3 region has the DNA TGTGCCAGCAGCGGATACAGGGGCGGCTACACCTTC.

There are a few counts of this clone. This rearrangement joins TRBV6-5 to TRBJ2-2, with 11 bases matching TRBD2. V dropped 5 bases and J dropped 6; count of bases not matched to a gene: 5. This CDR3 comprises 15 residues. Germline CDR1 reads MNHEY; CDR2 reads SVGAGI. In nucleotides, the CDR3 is TGTGCCAGCAGTGCGGGACTAGCGGAAGCCGGGGAGCTGTTTTTT. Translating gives CASSAGLAEAGELFF.

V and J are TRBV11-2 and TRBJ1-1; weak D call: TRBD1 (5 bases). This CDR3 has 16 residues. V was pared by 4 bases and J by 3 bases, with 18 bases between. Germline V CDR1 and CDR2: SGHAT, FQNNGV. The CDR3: CASSSLDSHRDTEAFF. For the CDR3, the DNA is TGTGCCAGCAGCTCACTCGACAGTCATAGGGACACTGAAGCTTTCTTT. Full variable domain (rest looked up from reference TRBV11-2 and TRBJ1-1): EAGVAQSPRYKIIEKRQSVAFWCNPISGHATLYWYQQILGQGPKLLIQFQNNGVVDDSQLPKDRFSAERLKGVDSTLKIQPAKLEDSAVYLCASSSLDSHRDTEAFFGQGTRLTVV.

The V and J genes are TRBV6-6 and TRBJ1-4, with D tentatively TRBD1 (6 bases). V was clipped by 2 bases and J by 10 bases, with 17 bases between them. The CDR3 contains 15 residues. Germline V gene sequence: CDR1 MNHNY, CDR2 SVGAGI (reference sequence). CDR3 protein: CASSYMNRVGRKLFF. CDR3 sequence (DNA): TGTGCCAGCAGTTACATGAACAGGGTTGGACGAAAACTGTTTTTT.

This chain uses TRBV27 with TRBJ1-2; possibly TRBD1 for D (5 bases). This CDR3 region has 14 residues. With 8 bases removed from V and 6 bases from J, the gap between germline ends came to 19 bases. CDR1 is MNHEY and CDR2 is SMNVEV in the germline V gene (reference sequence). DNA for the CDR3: TGTGCCAGCCGTCCGGGGGGAAAGGGAGATGGCTACACCTTC. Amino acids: CASRPGGKGDGYTF.